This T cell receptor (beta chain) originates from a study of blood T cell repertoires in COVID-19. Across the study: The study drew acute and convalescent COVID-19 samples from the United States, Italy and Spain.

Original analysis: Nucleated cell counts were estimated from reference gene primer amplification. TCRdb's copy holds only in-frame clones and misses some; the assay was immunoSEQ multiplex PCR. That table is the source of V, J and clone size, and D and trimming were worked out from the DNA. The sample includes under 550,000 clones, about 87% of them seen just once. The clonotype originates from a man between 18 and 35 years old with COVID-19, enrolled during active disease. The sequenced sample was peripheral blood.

Here the CDR3 reads CSVEITNYNEQFF. The CDR3 region has the DNA TGCAGCGTTGAGATCACAAACTACAATGAGCAGTTCTTC. This rearrangement joins TRBV29-1 to TRBJ2-1; no reliable D call. Germline loops: CDR1 SQVTM, CDR2 ANQGSEA. The CDR3 length is 13 residues. Trimming shortened V by 3 bases and J by 3 bases, and 9 bases separated the two germline ends.